This T cell receptor beta chain was captured by sequencing in a study of blood T cell repertoires in COVID-19. This table comes from immunoSEQ multiplex PCR, and its TCRdb copy is limited to in-frame clones, with some not included. Of fewer than 400,000 clones in the sample, approximately 90% were seen once. This CDR3 is 13 amino acids long. Germline V gene data show CDR1 as LNHDA and CDR2 as SQIVND (reference sequence). Trimming removed 5 bases at V and 4 bases at J, with 12 bases between. This TCR was recovered from a man aged 25 to 40 who had recovered from COVID-19. Sequenced sample: PBMCs or T cells enriched from blood (not recorded which). The rearrangement uses TRBV19 and TRBJ2-7; D is unresolved. CDR3 coding DNA: TGTGCCAGTAGTTGGAGATTCCCTTACGAGCAGTACTTC. Translation: CASSWRFPYEQYF.